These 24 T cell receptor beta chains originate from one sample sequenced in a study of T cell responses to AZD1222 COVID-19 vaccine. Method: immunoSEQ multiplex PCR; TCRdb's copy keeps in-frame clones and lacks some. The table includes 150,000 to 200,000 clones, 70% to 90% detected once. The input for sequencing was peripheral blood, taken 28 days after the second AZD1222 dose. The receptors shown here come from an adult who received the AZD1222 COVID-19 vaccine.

The CDR3 loop is CASSPFGATNEKLFF. The DNA for the CDR3 is TGTGCCAGCAGCCCCTTCGGGGCGACTAATGAAAAACTGTTTTTT. This rearrangement joins TRBV9 to TRBJ1-4, with D possibly being TRBD1 (5 bases). There are 15 residues in the CDR3. Trimming took off 4 bases at V and 2 bases at J, with 12 bases between the two ends. Germline V gene data show CDR1 as SGDLS and CDR2 as YYNGEE.

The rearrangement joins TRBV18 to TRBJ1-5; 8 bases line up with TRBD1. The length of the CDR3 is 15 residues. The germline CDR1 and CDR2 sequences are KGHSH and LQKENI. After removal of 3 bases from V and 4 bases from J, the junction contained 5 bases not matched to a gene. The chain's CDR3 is CASSPEQGGNQPQHF. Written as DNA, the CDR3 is TGTGCCAGCTCACCGGAACAGGGGGGGAATCAGCCCCAGCATTTT.

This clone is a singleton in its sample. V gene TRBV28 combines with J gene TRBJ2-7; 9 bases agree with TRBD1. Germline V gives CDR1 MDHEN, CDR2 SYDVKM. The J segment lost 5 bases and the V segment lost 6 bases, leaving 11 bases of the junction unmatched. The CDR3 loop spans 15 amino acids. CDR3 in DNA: TGTGCCAGCAGGCGTAGCCGGGACAGGGTCAACGAGCAGTACTTC. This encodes CASRRSRDRVNEQYF.

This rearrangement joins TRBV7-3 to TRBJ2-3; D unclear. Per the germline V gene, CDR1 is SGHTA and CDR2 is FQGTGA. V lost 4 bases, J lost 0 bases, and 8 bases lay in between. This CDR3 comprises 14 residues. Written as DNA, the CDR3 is TGTGCCAGCAGCTACCTAGACAGCACAGATACGCAGTATTTT. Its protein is CASSYLDSTDTQYF.

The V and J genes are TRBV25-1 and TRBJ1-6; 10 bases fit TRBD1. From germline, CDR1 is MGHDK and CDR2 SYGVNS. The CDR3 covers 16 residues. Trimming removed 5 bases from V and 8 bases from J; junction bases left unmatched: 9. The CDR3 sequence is CASSSTGGVGDSPLHF. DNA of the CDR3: TGTGCCAGCAGTTCGACAGGGGGCGTAGGAGATTCACCCCTCCACTTT.

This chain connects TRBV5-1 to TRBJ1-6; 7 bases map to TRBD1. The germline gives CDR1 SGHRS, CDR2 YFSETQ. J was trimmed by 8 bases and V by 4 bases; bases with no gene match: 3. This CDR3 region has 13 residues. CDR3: CASSADRDSPLHF. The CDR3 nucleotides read TGCGCCAGCAGCGCAGACAGGGATTCACCCCTCCACTTT. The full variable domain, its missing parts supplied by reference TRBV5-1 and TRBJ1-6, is KAGVTQTPRYLIKTRGQQVTLSCSPISGHRSVSWYQQTPGQGLQFLFEYFSETQRNKGNFPGRFSGRQFSNSRSEMNVSTLELGDSALYLCASSADRDSPLHFGNGTRLTVT.

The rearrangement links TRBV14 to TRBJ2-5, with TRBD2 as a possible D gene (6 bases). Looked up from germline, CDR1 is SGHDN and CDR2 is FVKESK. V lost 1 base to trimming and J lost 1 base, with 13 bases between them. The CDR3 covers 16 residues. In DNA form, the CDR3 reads TGTGCCAGCAGCCAAGTTGGGGGGAACACCCAAGAGACCCAGTACTTC. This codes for CASSQVGGNTQETQYF.

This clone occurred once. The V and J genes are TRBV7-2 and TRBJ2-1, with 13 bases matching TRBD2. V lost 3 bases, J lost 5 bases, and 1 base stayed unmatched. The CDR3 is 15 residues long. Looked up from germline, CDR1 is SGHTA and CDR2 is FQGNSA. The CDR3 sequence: CASSLGLAGNNEQFF. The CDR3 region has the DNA TGTGCCAGCAGCTTGGGACTAGCGGGGAACAATGAGCAGTTCTTC.

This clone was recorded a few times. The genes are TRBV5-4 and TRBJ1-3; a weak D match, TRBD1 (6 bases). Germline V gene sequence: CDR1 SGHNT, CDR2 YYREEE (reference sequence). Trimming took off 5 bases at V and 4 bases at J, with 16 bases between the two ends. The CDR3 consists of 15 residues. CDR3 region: CASSLIGTTGNTIYF. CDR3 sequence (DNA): TGTGCCAGCAGTTTAATCGGGACAACAGGAAACACCATATATTTT.

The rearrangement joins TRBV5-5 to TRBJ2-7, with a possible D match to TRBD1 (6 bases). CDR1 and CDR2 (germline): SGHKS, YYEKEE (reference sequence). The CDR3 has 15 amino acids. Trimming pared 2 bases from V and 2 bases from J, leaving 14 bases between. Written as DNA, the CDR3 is TGTGCCAGCAGCTTTCTCTCCGGGACAACCTACGAGCAGTACTTC. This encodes CASSFLSGTTYEQYF.

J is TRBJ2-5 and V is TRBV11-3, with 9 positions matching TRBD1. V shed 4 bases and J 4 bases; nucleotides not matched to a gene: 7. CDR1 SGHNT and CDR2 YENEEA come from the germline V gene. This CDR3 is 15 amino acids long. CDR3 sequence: CASSSTGGVRETQYF. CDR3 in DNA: TGTGCCAGCAGCTCAACAGGGGGCGTAAGAGAGACCCAGTACTTC.

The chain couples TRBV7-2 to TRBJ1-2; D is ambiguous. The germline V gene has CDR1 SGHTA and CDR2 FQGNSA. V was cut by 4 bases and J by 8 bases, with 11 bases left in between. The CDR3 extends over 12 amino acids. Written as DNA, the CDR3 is TGTGCCAGCAGCTCCTTAATCAGGGGCTACACCTTC. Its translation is CASSSLIRGYTF. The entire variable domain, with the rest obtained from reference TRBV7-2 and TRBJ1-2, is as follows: GAGVSQSPSNKVTEKGKDVELRCDPISGHTALYWYRQSLGQGLEFLIYFQGNSAPDKSGLPSDRFSAERTGGSVSTLTIQRTQQEDSAVYLCASSSLIRGYTFGSGTRLTVV.

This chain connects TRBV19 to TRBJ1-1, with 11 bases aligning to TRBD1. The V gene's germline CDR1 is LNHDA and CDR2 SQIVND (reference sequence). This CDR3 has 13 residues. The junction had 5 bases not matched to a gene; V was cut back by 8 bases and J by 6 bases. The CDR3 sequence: CASWDRGRAEAFF. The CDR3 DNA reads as TGTGCCAGTTGGGACAGGGGGAGGGCTGAAGCTTTCTTT.

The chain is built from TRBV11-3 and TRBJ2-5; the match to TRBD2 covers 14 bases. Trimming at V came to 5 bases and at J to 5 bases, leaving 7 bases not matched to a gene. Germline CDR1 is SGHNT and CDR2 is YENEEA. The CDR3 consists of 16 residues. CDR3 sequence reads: CASSQGLAGAEETQYF. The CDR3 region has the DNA TGTGCCAGCAGCCAGGGACTAGCGGGGGCCGAGGAGACCCAGTACTTC.

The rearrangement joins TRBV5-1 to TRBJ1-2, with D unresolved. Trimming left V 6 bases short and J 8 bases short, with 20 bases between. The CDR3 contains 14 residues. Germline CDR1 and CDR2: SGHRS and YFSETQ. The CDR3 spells CASTKNPTPEGYTF. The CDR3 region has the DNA TGCGCCAGCACAAAAAACCCAACACCGGAGGGCTACACCTTC. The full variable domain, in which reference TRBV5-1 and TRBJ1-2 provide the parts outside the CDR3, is KAGVTQTPRYLIKTRGQQVTLSCSPISGHRSVSWYQQTPGQGLQFLFEYFSETQRNKGNFPGRFSGRQFSNSRSEMNVSTLELGDSALYLCASTKNPTPEGYTFGSGTRLTVV.

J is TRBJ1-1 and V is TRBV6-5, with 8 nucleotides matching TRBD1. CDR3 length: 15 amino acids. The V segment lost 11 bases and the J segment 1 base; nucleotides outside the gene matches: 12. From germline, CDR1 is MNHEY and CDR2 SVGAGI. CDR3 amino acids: CAHRRTGRENTEAFF. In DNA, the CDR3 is TGTGCCCACAGGCGGACAGGGCGGGAGAACACTGAAGCTTTCTTT.

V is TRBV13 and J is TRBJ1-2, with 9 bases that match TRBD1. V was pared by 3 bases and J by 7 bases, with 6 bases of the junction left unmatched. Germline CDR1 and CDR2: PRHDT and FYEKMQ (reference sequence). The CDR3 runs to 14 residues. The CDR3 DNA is TGTGCCAGCAGCTTTTCAGGACAGGGGTTTGGCTACACCTTC. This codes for CASSFSGQGFGYTF.

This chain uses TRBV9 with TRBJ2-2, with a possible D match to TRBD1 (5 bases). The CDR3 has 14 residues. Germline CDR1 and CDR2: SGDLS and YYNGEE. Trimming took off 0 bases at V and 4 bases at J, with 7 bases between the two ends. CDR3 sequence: CASSVEGLTGELFF. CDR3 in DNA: TGTGCCAGCAGCGTAGAGGGGCTCACCGGGGAGCTGTTTTTT. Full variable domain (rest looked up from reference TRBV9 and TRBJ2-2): DSGVTQTPKHLITATGQRVTLRCSPRSGDLSVYWYQQSLDQGLQFLIQYYNGEERAKGNILERFSAQQFPDLHSELNLSSLELGDSALYFCASSVEGLTGELFFGEGSRLTVL.

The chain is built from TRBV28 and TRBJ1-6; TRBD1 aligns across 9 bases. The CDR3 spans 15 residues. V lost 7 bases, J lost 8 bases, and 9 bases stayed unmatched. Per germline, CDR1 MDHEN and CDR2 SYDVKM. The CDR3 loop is CASTISGQGDSPLHF. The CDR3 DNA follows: TGTGCCAGCACTATTTCGGGACAGGGAGATTCACCCCTCCACTTT.

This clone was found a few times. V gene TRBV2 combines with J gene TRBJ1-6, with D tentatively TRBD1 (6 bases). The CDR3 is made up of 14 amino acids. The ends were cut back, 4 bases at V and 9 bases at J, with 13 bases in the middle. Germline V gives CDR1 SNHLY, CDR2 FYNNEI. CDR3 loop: CASSVTGTGSPLHF. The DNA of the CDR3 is TGTGCCAGCAGTGTAACAGGGACGGGTTCACCCCTCCACTTT.

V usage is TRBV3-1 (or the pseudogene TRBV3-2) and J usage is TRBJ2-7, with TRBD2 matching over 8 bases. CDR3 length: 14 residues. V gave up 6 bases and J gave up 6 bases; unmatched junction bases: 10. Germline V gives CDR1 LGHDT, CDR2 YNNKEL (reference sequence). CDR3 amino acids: CASSRPGLEREQYF. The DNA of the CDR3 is TGTGCCAGCAGTCGACCGGGACTAGAACGCGAGCAGTACTTC.

The CDR3 loop reads CASSLTHSYEQYF. Here the CDR3 DNA reads TGTGCCAGCAGCTTAACCCACTCCTACGAGCAGTACTTC. The V gene is TRBV7-2, the J gene TRBJ2-7; D unclear. The CDR3 spans 13 residues. Germline CDR1 reads SGHTA; CDR2 reads FQGNSA. V lost 2 bases to trimming and J lost 0 bases, with 5 bases between them.

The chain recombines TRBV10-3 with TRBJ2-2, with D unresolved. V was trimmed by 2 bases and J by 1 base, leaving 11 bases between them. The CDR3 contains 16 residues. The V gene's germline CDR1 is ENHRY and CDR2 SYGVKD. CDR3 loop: CAISEQSNVNTGELFF. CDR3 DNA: TGTGCCATCAGTGAGCAGTCCAACGTGAACACCGGGGAGCTGTTTTTT.

As DNA, the CDR3 is TGTGCCAGCAGCCGATTGGTGACTAGCAGCGCAGATACGCAGTATTTT. It yields the protein CASSRLVTSSADTQYF. The chain links TRBV7-8 to TRBJ2-3; 7 nucleotides agree with TRBD2. The junction had 12 bases not matched to a gene; V was cut back by 5 bases and J by 4 bases. There are 16 residues in the CDR3. The germline gives CDR1 SGHVS, CDR2 FQNEAQ.